Sequencing of this T cell receptor (beta chain) was carried out in a study of T-cell memory formation after mild COVID-19. At the level of the study: TCR clusters were mostly confined to one donor each. The study's findings and limits: Memory cells collected pre-infection included some clones that later responded, suggesting cross-reactive memory joined. Clones shrinking between day 15 and 85 showed a balanced CD4/CD8 split, and those that grew later tilted toward CD4+.

In the case of this clonotype: The antigen is undetermined.

Libraries for TCRalpha and TCRbeta carried sample barcodes and unique molecular identifiers via 5'RACE. TCRdb ran MiXCR on the 5' RACE reads and lists one entry per CDR3 protein. The sample lists 140,000 or so distinct CDR3 sequences; about 19% were seen once. CDR1 SEHNR and CDR2 FQNEAQ come from the germline V gene (reference sequence). The V segment lost 4 bases and the J segment 5 bases; nucleotides outside the gene matches: 9. CDR3 length: 15 amino acids. The receptor was derived from an adult woman who had mild COVID-19 (a few samples of this study predate the infection). Cell type and time point are not known. This rearrangement joins TRBV7-9 to TRBJ2-7; the match to TRBD1 covers 9 bases. The sequenced sample consisted of PBMCs or a T cell subset sorted from them (not recorded which). CDR3 nucleotides: TGTGCCAGCAGCTCAAGGGGGGGACAGGGCCACGAGCAGTACTTC. Its protein is CASSSRGGQGHEQYF.